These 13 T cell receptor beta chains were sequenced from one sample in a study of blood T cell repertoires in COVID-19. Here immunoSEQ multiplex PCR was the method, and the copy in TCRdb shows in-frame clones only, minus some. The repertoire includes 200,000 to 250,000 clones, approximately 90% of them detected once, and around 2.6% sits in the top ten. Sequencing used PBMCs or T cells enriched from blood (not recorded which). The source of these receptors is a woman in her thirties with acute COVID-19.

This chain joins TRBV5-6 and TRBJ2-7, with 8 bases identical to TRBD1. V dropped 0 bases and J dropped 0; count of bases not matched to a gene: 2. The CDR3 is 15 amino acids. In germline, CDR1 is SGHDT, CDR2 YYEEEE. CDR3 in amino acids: CASSLVDRDSYEQYF. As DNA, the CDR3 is TGTGCCAGCAGCTTGGTGGACAGGGACTCCTACGAGCAGTACTTC.

CDR3 amino acids: CASTPSWDRRHEQYF. CDR3 nucleotides: TGTGCCAGCACCCCCTCGTGGGACAGGAGGCACGAGCAGTACTTC. This rearrangement joins TRBV11-2 to TRBJ2-7; 8 bases are a match to TRBD1. The CDR3 has 15 amino acids. Germline-derived CDR1 and CDR2 are SGHAT and FQNNGV. After removal of 7 bases from V and 5 bases from J, the junction contained 13 bases not matched to a gene. The full variable domain, rest sourced from reference TRBV11-2 and TRBJ2-7, is EAGVAQSPRYKIIEKRQSVAFWCNPISGHATLYWYQQILGQGPKLLIQFQNNGVVDDSQLPKDRFSAERLKGVDSTLKIQPAKLEDSAVYLCASTPSWDRRHEQYFGPGTRLTVT.

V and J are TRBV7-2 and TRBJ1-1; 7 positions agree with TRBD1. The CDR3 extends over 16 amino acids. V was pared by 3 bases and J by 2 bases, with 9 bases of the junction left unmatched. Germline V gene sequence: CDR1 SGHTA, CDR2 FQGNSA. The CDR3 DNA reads TGTGCCAGCAGCTTGGGGACAGAGGGGGTTAACACTGAAGCTTTCTTT. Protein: CASSLGTEGVNTEAFF. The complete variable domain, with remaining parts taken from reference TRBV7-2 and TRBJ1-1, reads GAGVSQSPSNKVTEKGKDVELRCDPISGHTALYWYRQSLGQGLEFLIYFQGNSAPDKSGLPSDRFSAERTGGSVSTLTIQRTQQEDSAVYLCASSLGTEGVNTEAFFGQGTRLTVV.

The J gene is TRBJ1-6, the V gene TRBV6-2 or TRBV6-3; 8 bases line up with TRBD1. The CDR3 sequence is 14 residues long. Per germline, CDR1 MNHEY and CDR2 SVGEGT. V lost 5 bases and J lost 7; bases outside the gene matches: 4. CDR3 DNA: TGTGCCAGCAGTCAAAGGACAGGGAATTCACCCCTCCACTTT. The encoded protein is CASSQRTGNSPLHF.

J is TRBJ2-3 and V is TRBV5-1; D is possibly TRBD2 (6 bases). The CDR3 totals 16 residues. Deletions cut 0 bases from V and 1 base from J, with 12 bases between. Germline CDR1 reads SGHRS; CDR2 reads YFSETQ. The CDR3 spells CASSLGLEEGTDTQYF. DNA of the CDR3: TGCGCCAGCAGCTTGGGACTAGAGGAGGGCACAGATACGCAGTATTTT. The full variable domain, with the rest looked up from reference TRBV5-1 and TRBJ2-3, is KAGVTQTPRYLIKTRGQQVTLSCSPISGHRSVSWYQQTPGQGLQFLFEYFSETQRNKGNFPGRFSGRQFSNSRSEMNVSTLELGDSALYLCASSLGLEEGTDTQYFGPGTRLTVL.

The CDR3 region is CASSPPGLLASSPLHF. CDR3 coding DNA: TGTGCCAGCAGTCCCCCGGGACTGCTGGCGTCCTCACCCCTCCACTTT. V gene TRBV27 combines with J gene TRBJ1-6; D is perhaps TRBD1 (5 bases). CDR1 and CDR2 from the germline V gene are MNHEY and SMNVEV (reference sequence). Trimming stripped 5 bases from V and 10 bases from J, with 21 bases between. The CDR3 is 16 amino acids.

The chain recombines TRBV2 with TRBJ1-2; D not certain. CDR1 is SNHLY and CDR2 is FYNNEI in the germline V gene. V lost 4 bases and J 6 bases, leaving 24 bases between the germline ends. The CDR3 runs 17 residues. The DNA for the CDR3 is TGTGCCAGCAGTGTGAGCCAGCTGGGAATATCGGGGAATGGCTACACCTTC. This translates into CASSVSQLGISGNGYTF.

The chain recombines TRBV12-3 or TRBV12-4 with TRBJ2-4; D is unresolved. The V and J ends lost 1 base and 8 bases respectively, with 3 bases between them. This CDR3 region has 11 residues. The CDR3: CASSLGDIQYF. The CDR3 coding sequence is TGTGCCAGCAGTTTAGGAGACATTCAGTACTTC.

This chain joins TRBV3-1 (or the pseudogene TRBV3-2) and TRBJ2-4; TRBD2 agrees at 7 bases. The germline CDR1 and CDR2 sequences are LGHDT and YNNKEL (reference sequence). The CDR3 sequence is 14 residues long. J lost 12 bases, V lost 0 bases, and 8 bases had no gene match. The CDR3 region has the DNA TGTGCCAGCAGCCAAGATCTCTCGGGGGGAGCTCAGTACTTC. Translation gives CASSQDLSGGAQYF.

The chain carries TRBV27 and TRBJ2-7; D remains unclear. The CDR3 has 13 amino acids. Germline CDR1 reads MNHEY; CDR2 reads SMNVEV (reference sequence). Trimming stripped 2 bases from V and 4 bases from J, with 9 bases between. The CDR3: CASSLGQPYEQYF. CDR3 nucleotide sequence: TGTGCCAGCAGTTTAGGGCAGCCTTACGAGCAGTACTTC.

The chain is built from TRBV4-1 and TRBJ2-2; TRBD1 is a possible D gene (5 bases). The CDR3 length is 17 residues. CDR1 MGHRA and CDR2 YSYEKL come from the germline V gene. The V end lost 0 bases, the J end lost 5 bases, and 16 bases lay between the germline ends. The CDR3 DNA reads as TGCGCCAGCAGCCAAGATAATCCGGCTAAGGGGACCGGGGAGCTGTTTTTT. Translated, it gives CASSQDNPAKGTGELFF.

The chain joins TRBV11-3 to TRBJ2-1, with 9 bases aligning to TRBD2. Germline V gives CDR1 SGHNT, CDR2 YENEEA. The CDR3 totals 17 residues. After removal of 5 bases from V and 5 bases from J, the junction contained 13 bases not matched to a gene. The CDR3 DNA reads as TGTGCCAGCAGCCCAAGAGGTGCTAGCGGGGTAGACAATGAGCAGTTCTTC. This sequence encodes CASSPRGASGVDNEQFF.

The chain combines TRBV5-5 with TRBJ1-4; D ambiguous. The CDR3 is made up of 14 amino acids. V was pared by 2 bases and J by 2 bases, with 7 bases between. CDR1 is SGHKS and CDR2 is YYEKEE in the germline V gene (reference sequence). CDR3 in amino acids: CASSFTVTNEKLFF. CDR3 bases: TGTGCCAGCAGCTTTACAGTTACTAATGAAAAACTGTTTTTT.